This TCR beta chain was found in a study of response to subunit inactivated influenza vaccine. Overall study results and limits: The authors proposed limited new T cell recruitment per seasonal influenza vaccination.

TCRdb redid the calling of the RT-PCR reads with MiXCR, one entry per CDR3 protein. This table has fewer than 550,000 distinct CDR3 sequences, 25% appearing once. V shed 6 bases and J shed 4 bases, with 13 bases lying between them. There are 13 residues in the CDR3. There are a few counts of this clonotype. Its antigen remains unknown. The clonotype was recovered from a man aged 45 to 65 who received an inactivated influenza vaccine. The chain is built from TRBV12-3 or TRBV12-4 and TRBJ2-7; D not resolved. The sequenced sample was CD4+ T cells sorted from PBMCs, obtained about 5 days after vaccination. The CDR3 DNA reads as TGTGCCAGCAGCCTAGTGTTTGGATACGAGCAGTACTTC. It codes for CASSLVFGYEQYF.